The 19 T cell receptor beta chains reported below all come from one sample, sequenced in a study of graft-versus-host responses after intestinal transplantation. Assay used: immunoSEQ multiplex PCR; TCRdb lists only in-frame clones, some missing. Seen here are over 75,000 clones, 85% to 95% observed once, and the top ten hold about 0.07%. These TCRs are of unknown antigen specificity. Sequenced here: unstimulated CD8+ T cells sorted from spleen or lymph node cells, sampled before transplant. The receptor source for this set is a human donor who was the organ donor for an intestinal transplant.

The chain recombines TRBV18 with TRBJ1-1; D is perhaps TRBD1 (5 bases). V was cut by 6 bases and J by 7 bases, with 12 bases left in between. Germline loops: CDR1 KGHSH, CDR2 LQKENI. This CDR3 is built from 12 residues. In DNA form, the CDR3 reads TGTGCCAGCTCGCCCGACAGTCTTGAAGCTTTCTTT. Amino acid sequence: CASSPDSLEAFF.

This chain links TRBV2 with TRBJ2-7; no reliable D call. This CDR3 contains 11 residues. Trimming left V 9 bases short and J 1 base short, with 7 bases between. From germline, CDR1 is SNHLY and CDR2 FYNNEI. The CDR3 nucleotides read TGTGCCAGTTACTCTTCCTACGAGCAGTACTTC. Its translation: CASYSSYEQYF.

This clone was picked up one time. The genes are TRBV19 and TRBJ2-1, with 10 bases that match TRBD2. Germline V gene lookup returns CDR1 LNHDA and CDR2 SQIVND (reference sequence). V shed 4 bases, J shed 8 bases, and the junction held 23 bases outside the gene matches. This CDR3 is 20 amino acids long. The CDR3 bases are TGTGCCAGTAGTACCTCGTCTAGCGGGAGTTATTCCCGGGGATTTGATGAGCAGTTCTTC. Its protein is CASSTSSSGSYSRGFDEQFF.

The chain has TRBV7-9 and TRBJ2-6; 9 bases agree with TRBD1. V lost 6 bases and J lost 2; bases outside the gene matches: 8. CDR3 length: 17 residues. In germline, CDR1 is SEHNR, CDR2 FQNEAQ (reference sequence). The CDR3, as DNA: TGTGCCAGCAGACGGACAGGGGCTCAGGCTGGGGCCAACGTCCTGACTTTC. This gives the protein CASRRTGAQAGANVLTF.

The V gene is TRBV9, the J gene TRBJ2-3, with 10 nucleotides matching TRBD1. The length of the CDR3 is 15 residues. Germline CDR1 and CDR2: SGDLS and YYNGEE. Unmatched junction bases numbered 6, after V lost 2 bases and J lost 6 bases. CDR3 DNA: TGTGCCAGCAGCGTTGGGACAGGGGTTTTGGATACGCAGTATTTT. It is translated as CASSVGTGVLDTQYF.

A single count supports this clone. A read error may account for a junction end that differs from germline. The rearrangement uses TRBV2 and TRBJ1-1; 11 nucleotides line up with TRBD1. The CDR3 is made up of 16 amino acids. Germline CDR1 reads SNHLY; CDR2 reads FYNNEI. The CDR3 DNA reads TGTGCCAGCAGTCAACTAAGGGGACAGGGGGATCGGTGGGGAATCTTT. This codes for CASSQLRGQGDRWGIF.

The V and J genes are TRBV19 and TRBJ2-3; D possibly corresponds to TRBD1 (5 bases). The CDR3 runs to 15 residues. The germline gives CDR1 LNHDA, CDR2 SQIVND (reference sequence). The ends were cut back, 3 bases at V and 4 bases at J, with 14 bases in the middle. CDR3 region: CASSIYGQGSDTQYF. CDR3 nucleotides: TGTGCCAGTAGTATTTATGGGCAGGGATCAGATACGCAGTATTTT.

This chain links TRBV25-1 with TRBJ2-1, with D perhaps TRBD1 (6 bases). Germline V gene data show CDR1 as MGHDK and CDR2 as SYGVNS. V was clipped by 7 bases and J by 4 bases, with 11 bases between them. This CDR3 contains 13 residues. The CDR3, as DNA: TGTGCCAGCATGGGCAGGGGTTACAATGAGCAGTTCTTC. The encoded protein is CASMGRGYNEQFF.

The chain carries TRBV5-5 and TRBJ2-5, with TRBD2 as a possible D gene (5 bases). This CDR3 has 14 residues. V was clipped by 4 bases and J by 3 bases, with 13 bases between them. Germline CDR1 is SGHKS and CDR2 is YYEKEE (reference sequence). The CDR3 spells CASSPPPGKETQYF. CDR3 bases: TGTGCCAGCAGCCCCCCACCCGGGAAAGAGACCCAGTACTTC.

The gene calls are TRBV9 and TRBJ2-3; 13 nucleotides line up with TRBD2. The V gene end was trimmed by 3 bases and the J gene end by 2 bases; junction bases not matched to a gene: 12. The CDR3 spans 19 residues. Germline V lookup: CDR1 SGDLS, CDR2 YYNGEE. The CDR3: CASSATGTSGIDDTDTQYF. For the CDR3, the DNA is TGTGCCAGCAGCGCGACCGGGACTAGCGGGATTGATGACACAGATACGCAGTATTTT.

This rearrangement joins TRBV19 to TRBJ1-2, with 7 bases aligning to TRBD1. After removal of 2 bases from V and 7 bases from J, the junction contained 13 bases not matched to a gene. CDR3 length: 16 amino acids. Germline loops: CDR1 LNHDA, CDR2 SQIVND (reference sequence). DNA for the CDR3: TGTGCCAGTAGTATACCCCTCAATGACAGGGTTGGTGGCTACACCTTC. This translates into CASSIPLNDRVGGYTF.

The chain couples TRBV27 to TRBJ1-1; tentatively, D is TRBD1 (6 bases). The CDR3 consists of 16 residues. The V end lost 5 bases, the J end lost 6 bases, and 22 bases lay between the germline ends. Germline lookup yields CDR1 MNHEY and CDR2 SMNVEV (reference sequence). Written as DNA, the CDR3 is TGTGCCAGCAGTCTCAACGCGGGGGGGCGTCTCGCTGAAGCTTTCTTT. Encoded protein: CASSLNAGGRLAEAFF.

The sample holds a few counts of this clone. V usage is TRBV2 and J usage is TRBJ2-3; 11 positions agree with TRBD2. The CDR3 spans 17 residues. V gave up 4 bases and J gave up 0 bases; unmatched junction bases: 6. CDR1 is SNHLY, CDR2 FYNNEI, per germline. The CDR3 loop is CASSAGTSGPSTDTQYF. CDR3 coding DNA: TGTGCCAGCAGTGCCGGGACTAGCGGTCCGAGCACAGATACGCAGTATTTT.

The chain carries TRBV4-1 and TRBJ2-1, with a tentative D call TRBD1 (6 bases). CDR1 is MGHRA and CDR2 is YSYEKL in the germline V gene. V dropped 1 base and J dropped 4 bases, with 14 bases sitting between them. The CDR3 has 16 residues. The CDR3 region has the DNA TGCGCCAGCAGCCAAGTGTTTTGGGGGCCTTACAATGAGCAGTTCTTC. Protein: CASSQVFWGPYNEQFF.

The gene calls are TRBV4-1 and TRBJ1-2; 9 nucleotides match TRBD1. CDR1 is MGHRA, CDR2 YSYEKL, per germline. With V trimmed by 5 bases and J by 5 bases, 6 bases remained unmatched. The CDR3 has 14 residues. CDR3 protein: CASSSGQGIYGYTF. Here the CDR3 DNA reads TGCGCCAGCAGCTCCGGACAGGGGATTTATGGCTACACCTTC.

The V call is TRBV11-2, the J call TRBJ2-7; D is perhaps TRBD2 (5 bases). This CDR3 spans 15 amino acids. V was pared by 0 bases and J by 3 bases, with 12 bases between. Germline V lookup: CDR1 SGHAT, CDR2 FQNNGV. The CDR3 DNA is TGTGCCAGCAGCTTAGATAGTGAGGGTATCTACGAGCAGTACTTC. It yields the protein CASSLDSEGIYEQYF.

The chain is built from TRBV30 and TRBJ2-7; no firm D call. CDR1 is GTSNPN, CDR2 SVGIG, per germline (reference sequence). Trimming took off 1 base at V and 3 bases at J, with 4 bases between the two ends. This CDR3 is built from 11 residues. CDR3 amino acids: CAWSGSYEQYF. The CDR3 DNA reads as TGTGCCTGGAGTGGGAGCTACGAGCAGTACTTC.

J is TRBJ2-7 and V is TRBV6-6; 10 nucleotides match TRBD2. From germline, CDR1 is MNHNY and CDR2 SVGAGI (reference sequence). V was clipped by 5 bases and J by 3 bases; unmatched bases: 7. The CDR3 is 15 amino acids. For the CDR3, the DNA is TGTGCCAGCAGTAAGCTAGCGGGGGAGGTCTACGAGCAGTACTTC. It specifies CASSKLAGEVYEQYF.

The chain is built from TRBV28 and TRBJ1-4, with a tentative D call TRBD1 (5 bases). In germline, CDR1 is MDHEN, CDR2 SYDVKM. The CDR3 loop spans 16 amino acids. V lost 5 bases and J lost 4, with 17 bases in between. The CDR3 spells CASSPPVGGDNEKLFF. The DNA for the CDR3 is TGTGCCAGCAGTCCCCCAGTCGGAGGGGATAATGAAAAACTGTTTTTT.